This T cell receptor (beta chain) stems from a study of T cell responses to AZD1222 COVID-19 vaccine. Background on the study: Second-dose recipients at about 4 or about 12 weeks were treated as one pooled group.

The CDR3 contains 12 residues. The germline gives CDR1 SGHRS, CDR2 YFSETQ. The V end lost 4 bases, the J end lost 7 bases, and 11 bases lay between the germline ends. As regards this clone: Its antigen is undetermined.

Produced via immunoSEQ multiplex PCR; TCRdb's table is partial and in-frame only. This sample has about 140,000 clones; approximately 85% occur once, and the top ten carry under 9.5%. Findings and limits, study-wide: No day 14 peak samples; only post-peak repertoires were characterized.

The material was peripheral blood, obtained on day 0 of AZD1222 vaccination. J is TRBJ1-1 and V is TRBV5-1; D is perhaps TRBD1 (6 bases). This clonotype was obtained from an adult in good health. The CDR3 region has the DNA TGCGCCAGCAGCGACCAGGGGTATGAAGCTTTCTTT. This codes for CASSDQGYEAFF.